This TCR beta chain emerged from a study of beta chain features in type 1 diabetes. Cell sorting via CD45RO/CCR7/CD25/CD127/CD95/CD27 was performed to obtain CD4+ naive, central memory, regulatory and stem cell-like memory cells. The study reverse transcribed the entire isolated RNA, so it sequenced expressed TCRB transcripts. Clones were read by immunoSEQ multiplex PCR, and TCRdb kept only the in-frame ones, dropping some. The data contain tens of thousands of clones, roughly 34% of them seen just once; the ten biggest clones take up 0.35% to 0.45%. V shed 7 bases, J shed 9 bases, and the junction held 13 bases outside the gene matches. This CDR3 spans 15 amino acids. Germline CDR1 MNHNY, CDR2 SVGAGI (reference sequence).

Material: stem cell memory CD4+ T cells from blood. This chain uses TRBV6-6 with TRBJ2-1; 9 bases are shared with TRBD1. The sequence came from a woman aged 18-35 years in good health. In DNA, the CDR3 is TGTGCCAGCACTCTACCGGGGACAGGGAAGGTTGAGCAGTTCTTC. It codes for CASTLPGTGKVEQFF.